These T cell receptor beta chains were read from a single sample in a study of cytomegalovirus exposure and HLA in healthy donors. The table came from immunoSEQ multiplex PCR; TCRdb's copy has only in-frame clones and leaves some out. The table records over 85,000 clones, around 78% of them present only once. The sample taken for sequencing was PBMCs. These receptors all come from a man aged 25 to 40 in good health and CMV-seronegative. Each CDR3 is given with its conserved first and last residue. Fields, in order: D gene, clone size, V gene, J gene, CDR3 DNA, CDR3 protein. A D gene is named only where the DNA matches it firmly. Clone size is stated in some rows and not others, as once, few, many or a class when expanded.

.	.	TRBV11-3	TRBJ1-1	TGTGCCAGCAGCTTAGATCGGCAGGGGCAGAACACTGAAGCTTTCTTT	CASSLDRQGQNTEAFF
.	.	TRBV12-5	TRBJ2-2	TGTGCTAGTACTCCAGGCCCGAGTGCCGGGGAGCTGTTTTTT	CASTPGPSAGELFF
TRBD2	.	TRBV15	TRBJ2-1	TGTGCCACCAGCACAAGCAGAAGTCGGGGGGGCGATGAGCAGTTCTTC	CATSTSRSRGGDEQFF
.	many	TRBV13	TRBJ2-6	TGTGCCAGCAGCTGTACAGGGTACGCTGGGGCCAACGTCCTGACTTTC	CASSCTGYAGANVLTF
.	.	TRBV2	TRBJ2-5	TGTGCCAGCAGTGAAGGTGTATCGTGGGCAGGTGAAGAAGAGACCCAGTACTTC	CASSEGVSWAGEEETQYF
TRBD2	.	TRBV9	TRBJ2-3	TGTGCCAGCAGTCTAGCGGGGGGGTGGAATACGCAGTATTTT	CASSLAGGWNTQYF
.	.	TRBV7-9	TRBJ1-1	TGTGCCAGCAGCCCAGGGGTCCTTGACTCTCAAGCTTTCTTT	CASSPGVLDSQAFF
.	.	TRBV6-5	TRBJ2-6	TGTGCCAGTCAAAACGGGGGCTCTGGGGCCAACGTCCTGACTTTC	CASQNGGSGANVLTF
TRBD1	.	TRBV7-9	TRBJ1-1	TGTGGCGGGACAGCCGATAACACTGAAGCTTTCTTT	CGGTADNTEAFF
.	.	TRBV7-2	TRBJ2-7	TGTGCCAGCAGCTTACCCAGGGCAGCCGAGCAGTACTTC	CASSLPRAAEQYF
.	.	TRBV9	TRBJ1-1	TGTGCCAGCAGCGTATGGAGCGAGAACACTGAAGCTTTCTTT	CASSVWSENTEAFF
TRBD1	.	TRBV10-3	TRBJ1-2	TGTGCCACCCATGGATCAGGGGGCAACTATGGCTACACCTTC	CATHGSGGNYGYTF
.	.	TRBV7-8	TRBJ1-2	TGTGCCAGCAGCACAGGCATTGGGTATGGCTACACCTTC	CASSTGIGYGYTF
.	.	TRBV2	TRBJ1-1	TGTGCCAGCAGGGGACTTGGGAACACTGAAGCTTTCTTT	CASRGLGNTEAFF
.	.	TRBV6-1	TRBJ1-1	TGTGCCAGCAGTGTCGAAACAGGGTGGGACACTGAAGCTTTCTTT	CASSVETGWDTEAFF
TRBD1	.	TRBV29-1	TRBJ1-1	TGCAGCGGTAGGGACAGGGCCAAGAACACTGAAGCTTTCTTT	CSGRDRAKNTEAFF
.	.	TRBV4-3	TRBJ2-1	TGCGCCAGCAGCCCCCCGACAGGTACCAATGAGCAGTTCTTC	CASSPPTGTNEQFF
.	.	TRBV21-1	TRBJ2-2	TGTGCCAGCCGGGGGACAGGGGGGACCGGGGAGCTGTTTTTT	CASRGTGGTGELFF
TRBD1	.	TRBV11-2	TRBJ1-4	TGTGCCAGCAGGCAGGGGGGAACTAATGAAAAACTGTTTTTT	CASRQGGTNEKLFF
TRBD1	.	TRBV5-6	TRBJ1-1	TGTGCCAGCAGCTCGCTGACAGGGTTCGGCACTGAAGCTTTCTTT	CASSSLTGFGTEAFF
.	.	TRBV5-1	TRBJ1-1	TGCGCCAGCAGGGACAGATCCATGAACACTGAAGCTTTCTTT	CASRDRSMNTEAFF
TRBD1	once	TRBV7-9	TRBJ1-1	TGTGCCAGCAGCACTCGACAGGGACTGAACACTGAAGCTTTCTTT	CASSTRQGLNTEAFF
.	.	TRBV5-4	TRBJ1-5	TGTGCCAGCAGCTTCCAGGGTGGGGATCAGCCCCAGCATTTT	CASSFQGGDQPQHF
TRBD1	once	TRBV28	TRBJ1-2	TGTGCCAGCAGTTTACAGGGGGGCCACTATGGCTACACCTTC	CASSLQGGHYGYTF
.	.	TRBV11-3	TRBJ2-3	TGTGCCAGCGGGGGCTTCAGCACAGATACGCAGTATTTT	CASGGFSTDTQYF
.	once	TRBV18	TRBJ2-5	TGTGCCAGCTCACCACCCTTTCCGCAAGAGACCCAGTACTTC	CASSPPFPQETQYF
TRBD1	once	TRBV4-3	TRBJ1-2	TGCGCCAGCAGCCAGGCACACAGGGGGTCGGAGGGCTACACCTTC	CASSQAHRGSEGYTF
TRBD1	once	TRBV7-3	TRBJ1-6	TGTGCCAGCAGTCGGGGGACAGGGTCGAATTCACCCCTCCACTTT	CASSRGTGSNSPLHF
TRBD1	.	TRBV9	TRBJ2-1	TGTGCCAGCAGCGTATCGGGACAGGGGGCGGATGAGCAGTTCTTC	CASSVSGQGADEQFF
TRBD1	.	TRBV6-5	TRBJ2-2	TGTGCCAGCAGTTCCCCGGGACAGGGGTACACCGGGGAGCTGTTTTTT	CASSSPGQGYTGELFF
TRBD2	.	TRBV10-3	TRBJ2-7	TGTGCCATCAGTGAGCGTGGAGTAGCGGGGGCCGAGCAGTACTTC	CAISERGVAGAEQYF
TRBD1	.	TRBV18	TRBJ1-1	TGTGCCAGCTCACCGCAACAGGGGGCGAACACTGAAGCTTTCTTT	CASSPQQGANTEAFF
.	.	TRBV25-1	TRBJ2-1	TGTGCCAGCAGCGACAGGTCAGTCAGTGAGCAGTTCTTC	CASSDRSVSEQFF
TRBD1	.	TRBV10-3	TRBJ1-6	TGTGCCATCAGTGAGTCGGCGTTCACAGGGGGCGGTGACTATAATTCACCCCTCCACTTT	CAISESAFTGGGDYNSPLHF
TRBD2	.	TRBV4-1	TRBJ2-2	TGCGCCAGCAGCCAAGATCAGTGGAGCGGGAGGGTTACCGGGGAGCTGTTTTTT	CASSQDQWSGRVTGELFF
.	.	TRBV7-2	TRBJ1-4	TGTGCCAGCAGCCCCCAGGTGTCCTTTCGGGAAAAACTGTTTTTT	CASSPQVSFREKLFF
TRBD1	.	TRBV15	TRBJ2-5	TGTGCCACCAGCAGATGGGGACAGGTCCACACTAGTGCCCAAGAGACCCAGTACTTC	CATSRWGQVHTSAQETQYF
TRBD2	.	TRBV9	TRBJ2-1	TGTGCCAGCACCACAGCTCCGGGGACTAGTGGGAATGAGCAGTTCTTC	CASTTAPGTSGNEQFF
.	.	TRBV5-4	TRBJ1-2	TGTGCCAGCAGCCCCGGGGGAGACCCCGGATCTGGCTACACCTTC	CASSPGGDPGSGYTF
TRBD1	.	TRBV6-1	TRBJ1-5	TGTGCCAGCTTGACAGGGGGGAATAGCAATCAGCCCCAGCATTTT	CASLTGGNSNQPQHF
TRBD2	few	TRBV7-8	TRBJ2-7	TGTGCCAGCAGCTTAGCTGACGGGGGGGCGTCCAACGAGCAGTACTTC	CASSLADGGASNEQYF
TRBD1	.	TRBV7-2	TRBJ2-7	TGTGCCAGCAGCTCGGGACAGACCTACGAGCAGTACTTC	CASSSGQTYEQYF
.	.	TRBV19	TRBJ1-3	TGTGCCAGTAGTATGGGCAGCTCTGGAAACACCATATATTTT	CASSMGSSGNTIYF
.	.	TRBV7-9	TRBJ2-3	TGTGCCGGCAGGGCCCTCACAGATACGCAGTATTTT	CAGRALTDTQYF
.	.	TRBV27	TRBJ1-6	TGTGCCAGCAGTTTAGGGGCAGGGGACCGGCCCCTCCACTTT	CASSLGAGDRPLHF
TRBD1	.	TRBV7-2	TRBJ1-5	TGTGCCAGCAGCTTAGAGCAGGGGGCTATGCCCCAGCATTTT	CASSLEQGAMPQHF
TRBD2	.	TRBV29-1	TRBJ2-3	TGCAGCGTGTTGGTAGCGGGAAGAGATACGCAGTATTTT	CSVLVAGRDTQYF
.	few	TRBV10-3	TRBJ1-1	TGTGCCATCAGTGAGTCGGAGGGTTGGAACACTGAAGCTTTCTTT	CAISESEGWNTEAFF
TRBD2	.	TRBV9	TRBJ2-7	TGTGCCAGCAGCGTAGGCGGGGGAATTACCTACGAGCAGTACTTC	CASSVGGGITYEQYF
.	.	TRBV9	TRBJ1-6	TGTGCCAGCGCGGAGGCGGGTAATTCACCCCTCCACTTT	CASAEAGNSPLHF
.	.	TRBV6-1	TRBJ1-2	TGTGCCAGCAGTCCCTCAGCTGGACTCGTCTACACCTTC	CASSPSAGLVYTF
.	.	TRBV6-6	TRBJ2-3	TGTGCCAGCAGGATCCCGGGACACAGCACAGATACGCAGTATTTT	CASRIPGHSTDTQYF
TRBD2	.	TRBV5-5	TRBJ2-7	TGTGCCAGCAGCGTTACTAGCGGGGGGGCCTCCGAGCAGTACTTC	CASSVTSGGASEQYF
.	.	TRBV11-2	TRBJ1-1	TGTGCCAGCAGCCTGAAGACAGTACCGAACACTGAAGCTTTCTTT	CASSLKTVPNTEAFF
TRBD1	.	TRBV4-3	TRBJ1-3	TGCGCCAGCAGCCAAGATCAGGGGACAGGCACTGGAAACACCATATATTTT	CASSQDQGTGTGNTIYF